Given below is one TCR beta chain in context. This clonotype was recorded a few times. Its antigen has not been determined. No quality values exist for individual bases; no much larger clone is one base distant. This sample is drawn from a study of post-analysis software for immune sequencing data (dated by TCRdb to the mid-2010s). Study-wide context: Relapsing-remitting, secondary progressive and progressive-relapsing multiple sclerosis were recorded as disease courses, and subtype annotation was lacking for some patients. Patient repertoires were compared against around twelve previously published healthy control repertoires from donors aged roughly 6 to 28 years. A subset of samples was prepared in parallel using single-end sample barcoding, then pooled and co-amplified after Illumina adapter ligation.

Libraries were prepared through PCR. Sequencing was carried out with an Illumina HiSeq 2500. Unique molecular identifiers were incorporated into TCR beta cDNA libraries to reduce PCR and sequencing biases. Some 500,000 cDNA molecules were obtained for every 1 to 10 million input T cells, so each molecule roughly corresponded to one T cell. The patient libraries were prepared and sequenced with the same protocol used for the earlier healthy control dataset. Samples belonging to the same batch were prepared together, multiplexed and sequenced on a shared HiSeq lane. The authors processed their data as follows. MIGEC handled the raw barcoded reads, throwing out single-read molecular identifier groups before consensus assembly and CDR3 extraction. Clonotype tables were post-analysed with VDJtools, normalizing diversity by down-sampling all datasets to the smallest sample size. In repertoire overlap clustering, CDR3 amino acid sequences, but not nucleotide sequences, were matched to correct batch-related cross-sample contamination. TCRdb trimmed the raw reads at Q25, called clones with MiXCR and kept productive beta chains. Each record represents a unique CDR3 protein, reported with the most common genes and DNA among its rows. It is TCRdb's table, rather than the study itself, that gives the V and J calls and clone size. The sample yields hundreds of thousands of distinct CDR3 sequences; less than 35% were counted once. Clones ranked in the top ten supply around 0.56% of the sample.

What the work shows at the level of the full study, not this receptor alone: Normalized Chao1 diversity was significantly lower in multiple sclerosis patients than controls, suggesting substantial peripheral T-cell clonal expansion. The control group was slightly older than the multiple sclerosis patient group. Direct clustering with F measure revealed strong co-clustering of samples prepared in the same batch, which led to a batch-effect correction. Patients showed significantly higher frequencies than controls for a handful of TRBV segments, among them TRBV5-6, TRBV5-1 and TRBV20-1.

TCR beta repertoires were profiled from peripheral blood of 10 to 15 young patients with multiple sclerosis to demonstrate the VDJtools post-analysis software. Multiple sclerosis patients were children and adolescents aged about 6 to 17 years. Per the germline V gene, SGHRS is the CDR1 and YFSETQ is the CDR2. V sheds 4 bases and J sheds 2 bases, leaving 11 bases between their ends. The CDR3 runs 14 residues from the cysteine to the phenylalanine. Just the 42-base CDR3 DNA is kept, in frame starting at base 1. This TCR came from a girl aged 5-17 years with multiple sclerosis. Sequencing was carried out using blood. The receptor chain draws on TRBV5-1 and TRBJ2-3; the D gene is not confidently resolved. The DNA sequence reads TGCGCCAGCAGCCCGGCTAAAGACACAGATACGCAGTATTTT. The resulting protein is CASSPAKDTDTQYF.